This TCR gamma chain derives from a study of human gamma delta and Vdelta1 T cells. TCRdb redid the clone calls on the PCR reads with CATT. The table shows about 2,900 gamma-chain clones, with roughly 5.4% occurring only once. Unmatched junction bases numbered 10, after V lost 8 bases and J lost 3 bases. There are 13 residues in the CDR3. The germline CDR1 and CDR2 sequences are VTNTFY and YDVSTARD (reference sequence). The TCR was taken from a human donor in good health. The J gene is TRGJ1 or TRGJ2, the V gene TRGV3. The J gene comes from matching the DNA to germline here; TCRdb lacks it. The material sequenced was naive CD27+ Vdelta1 gamma-delta T cells from blood. CDR3 bases: TGTGCCACCTACCTTCCCCCTTATTATAAGAAACTCTTT. As protein: CATYLPPYYKKLF.